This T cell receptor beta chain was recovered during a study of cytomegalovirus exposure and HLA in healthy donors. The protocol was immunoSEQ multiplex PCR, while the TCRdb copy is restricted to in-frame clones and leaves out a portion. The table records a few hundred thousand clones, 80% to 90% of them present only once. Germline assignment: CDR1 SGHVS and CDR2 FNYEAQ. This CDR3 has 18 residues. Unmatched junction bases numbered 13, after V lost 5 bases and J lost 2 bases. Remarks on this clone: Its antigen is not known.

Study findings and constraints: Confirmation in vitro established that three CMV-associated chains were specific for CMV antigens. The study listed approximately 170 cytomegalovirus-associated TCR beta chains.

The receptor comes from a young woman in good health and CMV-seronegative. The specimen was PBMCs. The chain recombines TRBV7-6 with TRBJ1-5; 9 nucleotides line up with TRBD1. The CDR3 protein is CASSDRATGGPGNQPQHF. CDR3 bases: TGTGCCAGCAGCGATCGTGCAACAGGGGGCCCGGGCAATCAGCCCCAGCATTTT.